This T cell receptor beta chain was identified during a study of vaccination effects on CD4 cells after COVID-19. V was cut by 4 bases and J by 0 bases, with 14 bases left in between. The CDR3 loop spans 16 amino acids. CDR1 is SGHRS, CDR2 YFSETQ, per germline. In the ViraFEST assay, antigen-specific CD4+ clonotypes were identified by expansion after peptide-pool stimulation. Researchers isolated CD4+ T cells once less than 13 days of culture had elapsed. None of these healthy vaccinees had been infected with SARS-CoV-2 before vaccination. Clones were sequenced by immunoSEQ multiplex PCR, and TCRdb holds only the in-frame ones, with some missing. This table has about 55,000 clones, more than 60% appearing once. About this clone itself: The antigen is unknown.

The chain recombines TRBV5-1 with TRBJ2-1, with D possibly TRBD1 on 6 matching bases. The input for sequencing was CD4+ T cells from PBMCs cultured with SARS-CoV-2 spike peptides, taken before COVID-19 vaccination. The source of this sequence is a human donor who received a COVID-19 vaccine. As DNA, the CDR3 is TGCGCCAGCAGCGAATCAGGGGATGCCTCCTACAATGAGCAGTTCTTC. Protein: CASSESGDASYNEQFF. Together with reference TRBV5-1 and TRBJ2-1, the CDR3 gives the full variable domain: KAGVTQTPRYLIKTRGQQVTLSCSPISGHRSVSWYQQTPGQGLQFLFEYFSETQRNKGNFPGRFSGRQFSNSRSEMNVSTLELGDSALYLCASSESGDASYNEQFFGPGTRLTVL.